This is a list of T cell receptor beta chains from one sample in a study of a mutant IDH1 vaccine in newly diagnosed glioma. These receptors' targets are unknown. Only in-frame clones appear in the TCRdb table, and some are missing; sequencing was by immunoSEQ multiplex PCR. In the table there are tens of thousands of clones, roughly 80% of which are singletons. The source material was PBMCs, sampled from a glioma patient whose treatment included an IDH1 peptide vaccine. The receptors stem from a man aged 40-55 years with glioma. The CDR3 runs from the conserved cysteine through the conserved F or W. Fields, in order: V gene, CDR3 length, CDR3 protein.

TRBV19 15 CASSRPQASGYEQYF
TRBV19 16 CASSIKSISPAAAQFF
TRBV7-9 15 CASSLGGGGWNEQFF
TRBV6-5 11 CASSFQGKQYF
TRBV29-1 13 CSVERRVESEAFF
TRBV28 12 CASSFLGYGYTF
TRBV4-2 16 CASSQIGVSGANVLTF
TRBV5-4 17 CASSPPRAGGVSYEQYF
TRBV6-5 15 CASSYSGLSNEKLFF
TRBV7-6 13 CASSYTSTGELFF
TRBV9 15 CASSVGAGKQETQYF
TRBV11-2 13 CASSLAGLTEAFF
TRBV5-4 13 CASSLTGGYEQYF
TRBV13 16 CASSHQLRQGEETQYF
TRBV12-5 12 CASGPGWTEAFF
TRBV19 12 CASEIANYGYTF
TRBV9 14 CASSFTADADTQYF
TRBV19 14 CASRTEYSNQPQHF
TRBV10-3 16 CAISDPTSGATYEQYF
TRBV27 10 CASGEETQYF
TRBV5-6 16 CASSRAGGRRNTEAFF
TRBV7-9 13 CASSFGRGTEQFF
TRBV11-2 15 CASSSPGLAGYEQYF
TRBV6-1 12 CASSEQGDTIYF
TRBV5-1 13 CASRTGGTDTQYF
TRBV19 15 CASSIAPDRNTEAFF
TRBV19 14 CASSIRGRETEAFF
TRBV11-2 15 CASSPHLVAGTEAFF
TRBV30 15 CAWSPPQGKNSPLHF
TRBV9 14 CASSVGGGAGTQYF
TRBV29-1 11 CSVGTSYEQYF